This entry concerns a single TCR beta chain. Its specificity is unknown. The CDR3 is 17 amino acids. V lost 3 bases and J lost 7, with 23 bases in between. CDR1 SGDLS and CDR2 YYNGEE come from the germline V gene. This record belongs to a study of radiotherapy plus CTLA-4 blockade in lung cancer. TCRdb's table, derived via immunoSEQ multiplex PCR, lists solely in-frame clones and lacks some. Counted here are about 32,000 clones, roughly four fifths occurring once; the ten biggest clones make up 20% to 25%. Notes on the study in general: Clones of tumor-derived TCRs expanded in blood after radiotherapy plus ipilimumab.

The sequences come from peripheral blood, collected from a patient treated with radiotherapy plus ipilimumab. The gene calls are TRBV9 and TRBJ2-1; TRBD1 might be the D (6 bases). This clonotype was obtained from a human donor with non-small cell lung cancer that progressed on radiotherapy plus ipilimumab. The CDR3 is CASSEPLDSLLGNEQFF. For the CDR3, the DNA is TGTGCCAGCAGCGAGCCCTTGGACAGCCTTCTAGGGAATGAGCAGTTCTTC.